What follows describes a single T cell receptor (beta chain). Cohorts were based on clinical histories the participants reported. The data were obtained in a study of blood T cell repertoires in COVID-19. Study context: Spain, Italy and the United States supplied samples that represented acute and convalescent COVID-19.

There are 16 residues in the CDR3. Germline values: CDR1 ENHRY, CDR2 SYGVKD. V lost 5 bases, J lost 4 bases, and 7 bases stayed unmatched. Data came from immunoSEQ multiplex PCR; TCRdb stores just in-frame clones and leaves some out. The repertoire has under 200,000 clones, over 80% of them found once; the top ten carry 10% to 15%. The chain couples TRBV10-3 to TRBJ2-3; 12 nucleotides agree with TRBD1. This TCR derives from an older woman who had recovered from COVID-19. Sequenced sample: PBMCs or T cells enriched from blood (not recorded which). The chain's CDR3 is CAISRTGTGGADTQYF. In DNA form, the CDR3 reads TGTGCCATCAGTCGAACCGGGACAGGGGGCGCAGATACGCAGTATTTT.